The entry below gives a single T cell receptor beta chain sequence along with its context. This sample is part of a study of blood T cell repertoires in COVID-19. Turning to the study itself: From the United States, Italy and Spain came samples of acute and convalescent COVID-19.

Germline loops: CDR1 SQVTM, CDR2 ANQGSEA. The CDR3 spans 12 residues. V was clipped by 6 bases and J by 5 bases, with 11 bases between them. Source study methods: Counts of nucleated cells, estimated from reference gene primer amplification, were obtained. Profiled with immunoSEQ multiplex PCR; TCRdb holds only in-frame clones, not every one. The D gene and trimming were derived from the DNA, and the V and J assignments and clone size from that table. The sample includes under 45,000 clones, 85% to 90% of them seen just once. The sequence was collected from a man aged 35 to 55 with COVID-19, enrolled during active disease. This rearrangement joins TRBV29-1 to TRBJ2-1; D is undetermined. Sample: peripheral blood. This chain's CDR3 is CSVRNPDNEQFF. The CDR3 region has the DNA TGCAGCGTGCGGAACCCTGACAATGAGCAGTTCTTC.